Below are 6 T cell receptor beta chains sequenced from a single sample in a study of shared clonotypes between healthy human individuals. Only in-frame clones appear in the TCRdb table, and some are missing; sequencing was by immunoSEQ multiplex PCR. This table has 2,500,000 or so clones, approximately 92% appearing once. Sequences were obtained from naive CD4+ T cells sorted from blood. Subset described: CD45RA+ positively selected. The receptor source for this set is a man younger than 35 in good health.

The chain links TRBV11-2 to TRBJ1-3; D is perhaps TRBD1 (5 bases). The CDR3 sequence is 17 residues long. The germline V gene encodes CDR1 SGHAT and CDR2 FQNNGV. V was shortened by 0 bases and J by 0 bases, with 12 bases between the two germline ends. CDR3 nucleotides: TGTGCCAGCAGCTTAGAGGGACGCCATAACTCTGGAAACACCATATATTTT. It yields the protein CASSLEGRHNSGNTIYF.

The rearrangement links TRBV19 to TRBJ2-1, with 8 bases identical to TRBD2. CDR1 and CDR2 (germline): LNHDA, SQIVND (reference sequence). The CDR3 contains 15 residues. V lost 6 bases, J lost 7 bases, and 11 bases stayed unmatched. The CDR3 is CASSDSGAGLNEQFF. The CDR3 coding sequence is TGTGCCAGTAGCGATAGCGGGGCGGGTTTAAATGAGCAGTTCTTC.

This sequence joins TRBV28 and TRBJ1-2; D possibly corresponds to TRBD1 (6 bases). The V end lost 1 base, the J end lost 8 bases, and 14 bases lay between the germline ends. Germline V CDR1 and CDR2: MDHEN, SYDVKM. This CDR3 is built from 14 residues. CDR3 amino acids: CASSLFRQALGYTF. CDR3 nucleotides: TGTGCCAGCAGTTTATTCCGACAGGCACTAGGCTACACCTTC.

The CDR3 bases are TGTGCCAGCGCATTTTCAGGCGTCACCTACGAGCAGTACTTC. This sequence encodes CASAFSGVTYEQYF. The chain joins TRBV6-1 to TRBJ2-7, with D hard to call. This CDR3 has 14 residues. Germline values: CDR1 MNHNS, CDR2 SASEGT. V lost 8 bases and J 2 bases, leaving 16 bases between the germline ends.

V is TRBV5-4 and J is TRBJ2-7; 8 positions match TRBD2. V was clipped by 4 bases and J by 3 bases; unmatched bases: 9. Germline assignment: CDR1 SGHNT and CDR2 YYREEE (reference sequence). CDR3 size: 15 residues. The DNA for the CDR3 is TGTGCCAGCAGCATAATAGCGGGAAGTATCTACGAGCAGTACTTC. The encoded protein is CASSIIAGSIYEQYF.

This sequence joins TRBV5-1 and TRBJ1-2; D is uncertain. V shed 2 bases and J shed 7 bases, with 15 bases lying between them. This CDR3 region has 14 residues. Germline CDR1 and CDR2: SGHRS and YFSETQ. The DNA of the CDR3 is TGCGCCAGCAGCTTCACCCGCCCTTCAGGTGGCTACACCTTC. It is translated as CASSFTRPSGGYTF.